Included here is one T cell receptor beta chain sequence, with context. Its antigen is currently not known. Qualities for individual bases were not recorded, and no much larger clone is one base off. Donors formed part of the validation cohort, which comprised approximately 130 subjects and was distinct from the first cohort of roughly 600 subjects. The CDR3 sequence holds 14 residues, the cysteine and phenylalanine included. The DNA shown is the 42-base CDR3, in frame from base 1. CDR1 is given as MGHRA and CDR2 as YSYEKL, both from the germline V gene. At the junction V is shortened by 6 bases and J by 9 bases; bases outside the gene matches: 6. The protocol used for the library was the immunoSEQ multiplex PCR assay. Regarding the original processing steps: A statistical classification framework was developed to diagnose cytomegalovirus status using the catalog of TCR beta chain sequences. The source is immuneACCESS, and TCRdb retained only in-frame sequences with V and J called. Part of the clones is not carried over; for the studies checked, unresolved V genes explain less than half of this, and the remainder is unexplained. The DNA was the basis for D and trimming; V, J and clone size are from that table. In all, the sample holds 95,000 to 150,000 clones, and 90% to 96% of those were seen once. Together, the top ten hold less than 2% of the sample.

The data belong to a study of cytomegalovirus exposure and HLA in healthy donors (dated by TCRdb to 2017 to 2019). As for the study more broadly: According to a later analysis, one platform produced both the roughly 110 validation repertoires and the 670 or so repertoires of the first cohort. The study aimed to test whether cataloging public T cell receptors could reveal signatures of past pathogen exposure. In addition to the first cohort of around 670 subjects, a separate validation cohort of approximately 110 different subjects was used. The study combined high-throughput TCR immunosequencing, statistical association of individual TCRs with disease status, and machine learning to predict cytomegalovirus infection status.

The study at large found these results: Cytomegalovirus status was reported to be diagnosed by the classifier with high specificity and sensitivity in both the original and validation cohorts. Most TCR sequences were seen in very few donors, while some public TCRs were found in many individuals. Subsequent analysis determined that TCRs grouped into clusters in the first cohort also showed a tendency toward co-occurrence across the 130 or so validation repertoires, and 85% to 95% of cluster scores exceeded 0. The study listed 150 to 200 TCR beta chains as associated with cytomegalovirus. A later analysis lacked HLA typing for the validation cohort, so it scored co-occurrence in that cohort across all 120 or so repertoires. A few of the identified cytomegalovirus-associated TCR beta chains were confirmed in vitro to be specific for cytomegalovirus antigens. The authors suggested that the approach could potentially be generalized to other disease states and immunological phenotypes.

The TCR was taken from a man younger than 30 in good health and CMV-seronegative. The chain is encoded by TRBV4-1 joined to TRBJ2-2, with 11 central nucleotides matching TRBD1. The sample comprised PBMCs. The DNA sequence reads TGCGCCAGCAGTCTTGGACAGGGGGCGTGGGAGCTGTTTTTT. It specifies CASSLGQGAWELFF.